This is a list of T cell receptor beta chains from one sample in a study of OX40 agonist ivuxolimab in advanced cancers. Measured with immunoSEQ multiplex PCR; TCRdb has only the in-frame clones, and not every one. In the table there are about 42,000 clones, roughly nine tenths of which are singletons. This specimen was CD4+ or CD8+ T cells sorted from blood, taken in a trial of the OX40 agonist ivuxolimab. These TCRs come from an adult with an advanced solid tumor such as melanoma, head and neck, liver or kidney cancer. CDR3s include the opening cysteine and the closing phenylalanine or tryptophan. The order of the fields is D gene, V gene, J gene, clone size, CDR3 protein, CDR3 DNA. The D gene is left open where the match is weak. Only some rows state a clone size, as once, few, many or a class for expanded clones.

-	TRBV19	TRBJ1-5	-	CASSIWQGNQPQHF	TGTGCCAGTAGTATATGGCAGGGGAATCAGCCCCAGCATTTT
-	TRBV9	TRBJ1-2	-	CASSVDGGTNYGYTF	TGTGCCAGCAGCGTAGATGGAGGAACTAACTATGGCTACACCTTC
-	TRBV30	TRBJ2-3	-	CAWSSTTDTQYF	TGTGCCTGGAGTTCCACGACAGATACGCAGTATTTT
-	TRBV28	TRBJ2-7	-	CASSLGSRESYF	TGTGCCAGCAGTTTAGGTAGTCGGGAGTCGTACTTC
TRBD2	TRBV11-1	TRBJ2-7	-	CAAGREGGEQYF	TGTGCAGCCGGGCGGGAGGGAGGCGAGCAGTACTTC
-	TRBV30	TRBJ1-3	-	CAWRTAGLFSGNTIYF	TGTGCCTGGAGGACAGCCGGTCTTTTCTCTGGAAACACCATATATTTT
TRBD1	TRBV28	TRBJ2-1	-	CASSLPGQGYNEQFF	TGTGCCAGCAGTTTACCAGGACAGGGCTACAATGAGCAGTTCTTC
TRBD2	TRBV9	TRBJ2-2	-	CASSPRDSGRAGTGELFF	TGTGCCAGCAGCCCCCGGGATAGCGGGAGGGCCGGAACCGGGGAGCTGTTTTTT
-	TRBV7-9	TRBJ2-2	-	CASSLGEHSSANTGELFF	TGTGCCAGCAGCTTAGGGGAGCACAGTAGTGCGAACACCGGGGAGCTGTTTTTT
-	TRBV28	TRBJ2-7	-	CASRGRGTDSPTYEQYF	TGTGCCAGCAGGGGGAGGGGGACAGACTCCCCCACCTACGAGCAGTACTTC
-	TRBV9	TRBJ2-3	-	CASSVEVTRSTDTQYF	TGTGCCAGCAGCGTAGAGGTTACGAGAAGCACAGATACGCAGTATTTT
-	TRBV30	TRBJ1-5	-	CAWSAGGGFQPQHF	TGTGCCTGGAGCGCCGGGGGAGGTTTTCAGCCCCAGCATTTT
-	TRBV10-1	TRBJ2-2	-	CASSPDIITGELFF	TGCGCCAGCAGTCCGGACATAATCACCGGGGAGCTGTTTTTT
-	TRBV7-2	TRBJ1-5	-	CASSLNALGAGVNQPQHF	TGTGCCAGCAGCTTAAACGCTTTAGGGGCAGGGGTTAATCAGCCCCAGCATTTT
TRBD1	TRBV28	TRBJ1-6	-	CASKKGTGGVYNSPLHF	TGTGCCAGCAAAAAAGGGACAGGGGGGGTTTATAATTCACCCCTCCACTTT
-	TRBV11-2	TRBJ2-7	-	CASSLGLGFGEQYF	TGTGCCAGCAGCCTAGGACTTGGTTTTGGGGAGCAGTACTTC
TRBD1	TRBV30	TRBJ1-3	-	CAWRRQGTTSGNTIYF	TGTGCCTGGCGCCGACAGGGGACCACCTCTGGAAACACCATATATTTT
TRBD1	TRBV19	TRBJ1-2	-	CATTDRGRRGGYTF	TGTGCCACTACGGACAGGGGGCGCCGAGGAGGCTACACCTTC
-	TRBV7-2	TRBJ1-1	-	CASSRDVNTEAFF	TGTGCCAGCAGCCGCGATGTGAACACTGAAGCTTTCTTT
-	TRBV6-6	TRBJ2-2	-	CASSYYVDGGTGELFF	TGTGCCAGCAGTTACTACGTTGACGGGGGCACCGGGGAGCTGTTTTTT
TRBD1	TRBV2	TRBJ2-7	-	CASIKQGASYEQYF	TGTGCCAGCATTAAACAGGGGGCCTCCTACGAGCAGTACTTC
-	TRBV7-2	TRBJ1-1	few	CASSSLPTAYNTEAFF	TGTGCCAGCAGCAGTCTCCCTACAGCTTACAACACTGAAGCTTTCTTT
-	TRBV2	TRBJ1-2	-	CASMATGRRYTF	TGTGCCAGCATGGCGACAGGTAGACGCTACACCTTC
TRBD1	TRBV30	TRBJ2-7	-	CAWSKSGGGYEQYF	TGTGCCTGGAGTAAGTCAGGGGGCGGGTACGAGCAGTACTTC
TRBD1	TRBV2	TRBJ1-5	-	CASSRTGYSNQPQHF	TGTGCCAGCAGTCGGACAGGCTATAGCAATCAGCCCCAGCATTTT
-	TRBV18	TRBJ1-1	-	CASSPGSRRTNTEAFF	TGTGCCAGCTCACCAGGTAGTCGCAGAACCAACACTGAAGCTTTCTTT
-	TRBV6-1	TRBJ1-5	-	CASSEIGGEQPQHF	TGTGCCAGCAGTGAAATCGGGGGCGAACAGCCCCAGCATTTT
-	TRBV19	TRBJ2-1	-	CATGRVSYNEQFF	TGTGCCACCGGAAGGGTCTCCTACAATGAGCAGTTCTTC
TRBD2	TRBV7-8	TRBJ2-7	-	CASSLFGLAGGTYEQYF	TGTGCCAGCAGCTTATTTGGACTAGCGGGAGGGACCTACGAGCAGTACTTC
-	TRBV6-1	TRBJ2-7	-	CASSEVGTAFAEQYF	TGTGCCAGCAGTGAAGTAGGTACGGCCTTCGCCGAGCAGTACTTC
TRBD1	TRBV2	TRBJ1-3	-	CASLGGLDSGNTIYF	TGTGCCAGTCTAGGGGGCCTCGACTCTGGAAACACCATATATTTT